The clone carrying this TCR beta chain came up a few times. What it recognizes is unknown. The record originates from a study of T cells after yellow fever vaccination. Study observations and caveats: Some clonotypes, a small share, were shared between CD4 and CD8 compartments. The secondary T-cell response peaked on day 5, not day 15, but was weaker. Abundant clonotypes from the bulk population could have been carried over as contaminants into FACS-sorted repertoires.

V was shortened by 1 base and J by 6 bases, with 18 bases between the two germline ends. This CDR3 region has 16 residues. It was through 5'RACE template switching that TCR cDNA was made, with a universal primer site and UMIs added. TCRdb re-called the 5' RACE reads through MiXCR, storing one row per CDR3 protein. The table has some 350,000 distinct CDR3 sequences, around a tenth seen once; the top ten hold roughly 18%. The chain recombines TRBV12-3 or TRBV12-4 with TRBJ2-5; D may be TRBD1 (6 bases). The source of this sequence is a man between 18 and 35 years old who received the YFV17D yellow fever vaccine. The sample here was PBMCs, taken on the day of the first yellow fever vaccination. This CDR3 reads CASSLGGRAYTKTQYF. The CDR3 nucleotides are TGTGCCAGCAGTTTAGGGGGGCGCGCCTACACGAAGACCCAGTACTTC.